This is a list of T cell receptor beta chains from one sample in a study of blood T cells in healthy people across ages. MiXCR was run by TCRdb on the 5' RACE reads, yielding one entry per CDR3 protein. The sample holds more than 1,400,000 distinct CDR3 sequences, 40% to 50% seen once. The material sequenced was blood. These receptors all stem from a woman under 30 in good health. CDR3s include the opening cysteine and the closing phenylalanine or tryptophan. Fields, in order: clone size, J gene, D gene, V gene, CDR3 length, CDR3 protein, CDR3 DNA. D genes are given only for firm matches. Where a row states a size, it is once, few, many or the class of an expanded clone; other rows omit it.

>.|TRBJ2-2|TRBD2|TRBV20-1|16
CSARASGGGITGELFF
TGCAGTGCTAGAGCCTCTGGGGGGGGAATTACCGGGGAGCTGTTTTTT
>.|TRBJ2-2|.|TRBV24-1|16
CATSDPDSSNTGELFF
TGTGCCACCAGTGACCCTGACAGTTCGAACACCGGGGAGCTGTTTTTT
>few|TRBJ2-4|.|TRBV5-5|15
CASSLAPGIANEQYF
TGTGCCAGCAGCTTGGCCCCGGGGATCGCGAATGAGCAGTACTTC
>.|TRBJ2-3|.|TRBV14|21
CASSPQKNRLADTSSTDTQYF
TGTGCCAGCAGCCCTCAGAAAAACCGGTTGGCAGATACCAGTAGCACAGATACGCAGTATTTT
>once|TRBJ1-5|.|TRBV6-2/TRBV6-3|16
CASRTSGDTLTQPQHF
TGTGCCAGCAGAACATCAGGAGATACGTTAACTCAGCCCCAGCATTTT
>few|TRBJ2-1|.|TRBV9|13
CASSVGPVDEQFF
TGTGCCAGCAGCGTAGGACCCGTTGATGAGCAGTTCTTC
>.|TRBJ1-2|.|TRBV30|13
CAWSGGGADGYTF
TGTGCCTGGAGTGGTGGGGGGGCGGATGGCTACACCTTC
>few|TRBJ2-7|.|TRBV10-3|12
CAISEIGDEQYF
TGTGCCATCAGTGAGATCGGGGACGAGCAGTACTTC
>.|TRBJ2-1|.|TRBV20-1|13
CSASTDFDNEQFF
TGCAGTGCTAGTACCGACTTCGACAATGAGCAGTTCTTC
>.|TRBJ2-7|TRBD2|TRBV12-3/TRBV12-4|13
CASRLAGTHEQYF
TGTGCCAGCAGGTTAGCGGGAACCCACGAGCAGTACTTC
>few|TRBJ2-1|.|TRBV9|17
CASSGPLDGSSYNEQFF
TGTGCCAGCAGCGGACCCTTGGACGGGAGCTCCTACAATGAGCAGTTCTTC
>.|TRBJ2-1|TRBD2|TRBV18|14
CASTLSSGYNEQFF
TGTGCCAGCACCCTCTCTAGCGGCTACAATGAGCAGTTCTTC
>.|TRBJ2-7|TRBD2|TRBV10-3|14
CAISPGLAVDEQYF
TGTGCCATCAGTCCGGGACTAGCGGTAGACGAGCAGTACTTC
>few|TRBJ2-7|.|TRBV20-1|12
CSLQGQTYEQYF
TGCAGTCTACAAGGACAGACCTACGAGCAGTACTTC
>few|TRBJ1-2|TRBD1|TRBV7-2|15
CASMPAQGANYGYTF
TGTGCCAGCATGCCCGCACAGGGGGCCAACTATGGCTACACCTTC
>many|TRBJ1-5|TRBD1|TRBV6-5|14
CASSGGQGNQPQHF
TGTGCCAGCAGCGGGGGACAGGGCAATCAGCCCCAGCATTTT
>.|TRBJ1-1|.|TRBV10-3|16
CAISPSAGRANTEAFF
TGTGCCATCAGTCCATCGGCGGGGAGGGCGAACACTGAAGCTTTCTTT
>.|TRBJ2-1|TRBD1|TRBV28|16
CASSQPGQGGVNEQFF
TGTGCCAGCAGCCAACCGGGACAGGGAGGAGTCAATGAGCAGTTCTTC
>.|TRBJ2-7|TRBD1|TRBV6-2/TRBV6-3|15
CASLWGQGAFYEQYF
TGTGCCAGCCTATGGGGACAGGGGGCTTTCTACGAGCAGTACTTC
>.|TRBJ1-6|.|TRBV5-1|16
CASSWYGTQDNSPLHF
TGCGCCAGCAGCTGGTACGGGACGCAAGATAATTCACCCCTCCACTTT
>.|TRBJ1-1|.|TRBV12-3/TRBV12-4|17
CASNRFPFDRTSTEAFF
TGTGCCAGCAATCGATTTCCGTTCGACAGGACCTCCACTGAAGCTTTCTTT
>.|TRBJ1-5|.|TRBV20-1|15
CSARKGVYSNQPQHF
TGCAGTGCTAGAAAGGGGGTCTATAGCAATCAGCCCCAGCATTTT
>few|TRBJ2-7|.|TRBV6-5|13
CASSNQQGHEQYF
TGTGCCAGCAGTAACCAACAGGGCCACGAGCAGTACTTC
>.|TRBJ2-2|.|TRBV5-1|17
CASSLWSGNTNTGELFF
TGCGCCAGCAGCTTGTGGAGCGGAAATACGAACACCGGGGAGCTGTTTTTT